The 19 T cell receptor beta chains reported below all come from one sample, sequenced in a study of regulatory T cells in long-lasting Graves disease. The time point denotes: persistent/refractory GD, antithyroid drugs over 5 years with positive TRAb. PBMC RNA served as the TCR library source. For TCR beta, libraries came from iRepertoire HTBI primers and Arm-PCR of CDR3 regions. One entry per CDR3 protein results from TCRdb running MiXCR on the multiplex PCR reads. The data show 700,000 or so distinct CDR3 sequences, around 30% seen once. The sample consisted of peripheral blood mononuclear cells (PBMCs), taken when the disease was refractory, from a patient treated with antithyroid drugs. Source of these receptors: a female donor with Graves disease.

This clonotype was detected many times. The chain combines TRBV6-1 with TRBJ1-5; 11 bases are shared with TRBD1. The ends lost 6 bases at V and 7 bases at J; junction bases unmatched: 8. CDR3 size: 15 residues. Germline V gene data show CDR1 as MNHNS and CDR2 as SASEGT. The CDR3 region is CASRATDRGRQPQHF. The CDR3 DNA sequence: TGTGCCAGCAGGGCAACGGACAGGGGGCGACAGCCCCAGCATTTT.

This clonotype has just a few counts. The V call is TRBV7-3, the J call TRBJ1-1; D call uncertain. Per the germline V gene, CDR1 is SGHTA and CDR2 is FQGTGA. CDR3 length: 14 residues. V lost 1 base and J 6 bases, leaving 12 bases between the germline ends. This CDR3 is CASSLRRAKAEAFF. The CDR3, as DNA: TGTGCCAGCAGCTTAAGGAGGGCCAAAGCTGAAGCTTTCTTT.

This clonotype appeared many times. The chain uses TRBV28 and TRBJ1-2; TRBD1 might be the D (6 bases). The CDR3 is made up of 12 amino acids. V was shortened by 7 bases and J by 5 bases, with 11 bases between the two germline ends. CDR1 and CDR2 (germline): MDHEN, SYDVKM. CDR3 sequence reads: CASKTGIYGYTF. DNA of the CDR3: TGTGCCAGCAAAACAGGGATTTATGGCTACACCTTC.

The chain couples TRBV30 to TRBJ1-4; weak D call: TRBD1 (6 bases). Germline V gene sequence: CDR1 GTSNPN, CDR2 SVGIG (reference sequence). V shed 4 bases and J shed 8 bases, with 17 bases lying between them. This CDR3 is built from 14 residues. The chain's CDR3 is CAWKKWGAPEKLFF. CDR3 bases: TGTGCCTGGAAGAAGTGGGGGGCACCCGAAAAACTGTTTTTT.

This clonotype was counted between two and nine times. J is TRBJ2-5 and V is TRBV5-8; D ambiguous. Trimming removed 2 bases from V and 5 bases from J, with 13 bases in between. Per the germline V gene, CDR1 is SGHTS and CDR2 is YDEGEE. This CDR3 is 14 amino acids long. The CDR3 DNA follows: TGTGCCAGCAGCTTTGGTCAGGCCGGGGAGACCCAGTACTTC. Translated, it gives CASSFGQAGETQYF.

The chain links TRBV10-2 to TRBJ2-7, with D possibly TRBD2 on 6 matching bases. Germline CDR1 WSHSY, CDR2 SAAADI. This CDR3 has 15 residues. The V end was cut by 0 bases, the J end by 2 bases, with 11 bases between. CDR3 nucleotides: TGCGCCAGCAGTGAGTCGGCTAGCGCCCCCTACGAGCAGTACTTC. This encodes CASSESASAPYEQYF.

J is TRBJ1-1 and V is TRBV10-3; 9 bases agree with TRBD1. The germline CDR1 and CDR2 sequences are ENHRY and SYGVKD. The V segment lost 0 bases and the J segment 4 bases; nucleotides outside the gene matches: 9. CDR3 length: 17 residues. The CDR3 here is CAISESGTGKGRTEAFF. The CDR3 DNA follows: TGTGCCATCAGTGAGTCTGGGACAGGGAAGGGGCGCACTGAAGCTTTCTTT.

This CDR3 is CSVEGGPGLGYGYTF. The CDR3, as DNA: TGCAGCGTTGAAGGCGGTCCGGGGCTGGGTTATGGCTACACCTTC. The V gene is TRBV29-1, the J gene TRBJ1-2; a weak D match, TRBD1 (5 bases). Germline V gives CDR1 SQVTM, CDR2 ANQGSEA. Trimming left V 1 base short and J 5 bases short, with 17 bases between. The CDR3 has 15 residues. Together with reference TRBV29-1 and TRBJ1-2, the CDR3 gives the full variable domain: SAVISQKPSRDICQRGTSLTIQCQVDSQVTMMFWYRQQPGQSLTLIATANQGSEATYESGFVIDKFPISRPNLTFSTLTVSNMSPEDSSIYLCSVEGGPGLGYGYTFGSGTRLTVV.

A remark on this clonotype: Just one base apart from a much larger clone, this may be a read error. The chain is built from TRBV6-1 and TRBJ1-2; 7 bases align to TRBD1. The germline V gene has CDR1 MNHNS and CDR2 SASEGT. The CDR3 loop spans 15 amino acids. The CDR3 sequence: CTSSNPGTALYGYTF. For the CDR3, the DNA is TGTACCAGCAGCAACCCCGGGACAGCACTCTATGGCTACACCTTC.

The chain has TRBV2 and TRBJ2-3; weak D call: TRBD2 (6 bases). This CDR3 spans 15 amino acids. Germline loops: CDR1 SNHLY, CDR2 FYNNEI. The V gene lost 3 bases and the J gene lost 0 bases, with 10 bases spanning the gap. The CDR3 coding sequence is TGTGCCAGCAGTGAGGACGGGACTAGCACAGATACGCAGTATTTT. Amino acid sequence: CASSEDGTSTDTQYF.

This clonotype has a count of ten or more. This chain connects TRBV11-2 to TRBJ2-5; TRBD2 matches 8 bases. The V gene's germline CDR1 is SGHAT and CDR2 FQNNGV. The CDR3 runs 15 residues. Trimming at V came to 2 bases and at J to 5 bases, leaving 7 bases not matched to a gene. CDR3 in DNA: TGTGCCAGCAGCTTAAAGGCTAGCGGGTGGGAGACCCAGTACTTC. It translates to CASSLKASGWETQYF.

This clonotype was observed a few times. V is TRBV19 and J is TRBJ1-5, with D unresolved. V was trimmed by 3 bases and J by 5 bases, leaving 8 bases between them. This CDR3 spans 13 amino acids. Germline V gene lookup returns CDR1 LNHDA and CDR2 SQIVND (reference sequence). In DNA form, the CDR3 reads TGTGCCAGTAGTATGGGCCAGCATCAGCCCCAGCATTTT. Its translation is CASSMGQHQPQHF.

Only a few counts were recorded for this clonotype. V is TRBV3-1 and J is TRBJ1-2; D not resolved. The ends were cut back, 4 bases at V and 4 bases at J, with 10 bases in the middle. CDR1 is LGHDT, CDR2 YNNKEL, per germline (reference sequence). This CDR3 contains 13 residues. The CDR3 protein is CASSRKDLYGYTF. DNA of the CDR3: TGTGCCAGCAGCCGGAAGGACCTCTATGGCTACACCTTC.

The table lists this clonotype with a few counts. The chain joins TRBV6-2 or TRBV6-3 to TRBJ1-2; a weak D match, TRBD1 (6 bases). The CDR3 totals 15 residues. V lost 5 bases, J lost 4 bases, and 17 bases lay in between. Germline loops: CDR1 MNHEY, CDR2 SVGEGT. CDR3 DNA sequence: TGTGCCAGCAGTCAACGGGTGACAGGCCTCTATGGCTACACCTTC. Translated, it gives CASSQRVTGLYGYTF.

This chain links TRBV5-1 with TRBJ1-1, with 7 bases aligning to TRBD1. Losses at the gene ends were 0 bases for V and 6 bases for J; bases not matched to a gene: 5. Germline assignment: CDR1 SGHRS and CDR2 YFSETQ. This CDR3 contains 14 residues. CDR3 in DNA: TGCGCCAGCAGCTTGGTAGGGGGCAACCCTGAAGCTTTCTTT. It codes for CASSLVGGNPEAFF.

In this sample, this clonotype turned up a few times. The CDR3 loop is CASSFRLMTGSYEQYF. CDR3 coding DNA: TGTGCCAGCAGTTTCCGTCTCATGACGGGCTCCTACGAGCAGTACTTC. V gene TRBV6-2 or TRBV6-3 combines with J gene TRBJ2-7; D unresolved. The CDR3 has 16 residues. Trimming stripped 4 bases from V and 0 bases from J, with 16 bases between. CDR1 is MNHEY, CDR2 SVGEGT, per germline.

Only a few counts were recorded for this clonotype. V and J are TRBV28 and TRBJ1-5; perhaps TRBD1 as D (6 bases). Trimming took 8 bases from V and 3 from J, leaving 11 bases between them. In germline, CDR1 is MDHEN, CDR2 SYDVKM. The CDR3 runs 13 residues. The CDR3 is CASRTVPNQPQHF. The CDR3 DNA follows: TGTGCCAGCCGGACAGTTCCCAATCAGCCCCAGCATTTT.

This clonotype was counted many times. The chain employs TRBV27 and TRBJ2-5, with unresolved D. With 5 bases removed from V and 5 bases from J, the gap between germline ends came to 18 bases. The CDR3 is 15 amino acids. In germline, CDR1 is MNHEY, CDR2 SMNVEV (reference sequence). In DNA form, the CDR3 reads TGTGCCAGCAGTCCTGGGCCATCGGGTAGGGAGACCCAGTACTTC. Translated: CASSPGPSGRETQYF.

This clonotype was counted a few times. In DNA form, the CDR3 reads TGTGCCAGCAGTCGACAGGGGGACAATCAGCCCCAGCATTTT. It encodes CASSRQGDNQPQHF. The J gene is TRBJ1-5, the V gene TRBV2; 9 bases map to TRBD1. The CDR3 has 14 amino acids. Germline loops: CDR1 SNHLY, CDR2 FYNNEI. Trimming removed 5 bases from V and 3 bases from J; junction bases left unmatched: 2. Based on the CDR3 plus reference TRBV2 and TRBJ1-5, the full variable domain is EPEVTQTPSHQVTQMGQEVILRCVPISNHLYFYWYRQILGQKVEFLVSFYNNEISEKSEIFDDQFSVERPDGSNFTLKIRSTKLEDSAMYFCASSRQGDNQPQHFGDGTRLSIL.